This TCR beta chain emerged from a study of blood T cell repertoires in COVID-19. Study-wide background: From the United States, Italy and Spain came samples of acute and convalescent COVID-19.

Original data processing: The assay estimated nucleated cells by amplifying reference gene primers. The method was immunoSEQ multiplex PCR; TCRdb's version includes in-frame clones alone and lacks a portion of them. The V and J calls and clone size are taken from that table; D and trimming were inferred from the DNA. The sample shows tens of thousands of clones, 85% to 90% of them seen only once. The CDR3 has 12 amino acids. V lost 1 base, J lost 7 bases, and 7 bases lay in between. Germline V gene data show CDR1 as LNHDA and CDR2 as SQIVND (reference sequence). The TCR originated in a man aged 45-65 years with active COVID-19. Sequencing was carried out using peripheral blood. The V call is TRBV19, the J call TRBJ1-1; D not certain. The CDR3 sequence: CASSIGRLEAFF. The CDR3 coding sequence is TGTGCCAGTAGTATAGGCAGACTTGAAGCTTTCTTT.